This TCR beta chain was sequenced for a study of T cell repertoires in cytomegalovirus infection. Across the whole study: Based on public TCR beta signatures, there were indications of CMV infection and of a matching HLA type. Overall study results and limits: Carriage of CMV together with the relevant HLA was identifiable through cumulative public TCR beta family frequency.

One entry per CDR3 protein, called by TCRdb with MiXCR from the reads. Of 550,000 to 700,000 distinct CDR3 sequences listed, around 40% are singletons. This clonotype was picked up a small number of times. The antigen is unknown. Germline-derived CDR1 and CDR2 are LGHNA and YNFKEQ. The V segment lost 4 bases and the J segment 6 bases; nucleotides outside the gene matches: 16. The CDR3 contains 18 residues. The genes are TRBV4-2 and TRBJ2-1, with TRBD2 matching over 9 bases. The TCR originated in a human donor in good health (CMV status not recorded). Some clones in this sample may be carry-over from other donors' samples. The sample was cultured PBMCs, taken from culture after CMV antigen stimulation. The CDR3 here is CASSLFAGAGTSFNEQFF. The CDR3 DNA reads TGTGCCAGCAGCCTTTTTGCGGGTGCCGGGACTAGCTTCAATGAGCAGTTCTTC.